This is a list of T cell receptor beta chains from one sample in a study of spatial heterogeneity in lung cancer. TCRdb re-derived calls from the 5' RACE reads in MiXCR, one entry per CDR3 protein. This sample has over 25,000 distinct CDR3 sequences, with roughly 7.4% found just once. The sequencing used lung tumor tissue, collected at surgery. The receptors originated from a male donor with early-stage non-small cell lung cancer. The CDR3 runs from the conserved cysteine through the conserved F or W. The order of the fields is J gene, V gene, D gene, CDR3 length, clone size, CDR3 protein, CDR3 DNA. The D gene is left open where the match is weak. Size tells how often a clone was seen (once, few, many) or the class of an expanded clone, and some rows leave it out.

j_call: TRBJ1-5; v_call: TRBV6-1; d_call: .; cdr3_length: 14; clone_size: .; cdr3_aa: CASSAGAGNQPQHF; cdr3_nt: TGTGCCAGCAGCGCCGGGGCCGGCAATCAGCCCCAGCATTTT
j_call: TRBJ2-5; v_call: TRBV7-2; d_call: TRBD2; cdr3_length: 14; clone_size: .; cdr3_aa: CASSLGASGETQYF; cdr3_nt: TGTGCCAGCAGCTTAGGGGCTAGCGGGGAGACCCAGTACTTC
j_call: TRBJ2-3; v_call: TRBV4-3; d_call: .; cdr3_length: 17; clone_size: few; cdr3_aa: CTSSQEAGQGATDTQYF; cdr3_nt: TGCACCAGCAGCCAAGAGGCCGGTCAGGGCGCCACAGATACGCAGTATTTT
j_call: TRBJ1-6; v_call: TRBV3-1; d_call: .; cdr3_length: 17; clone_size: many; cdr3_aa: CASRDGQLSSYNSPLHF; cdr3_nt: TGTGCCAGCAGAGACGGACAGTTGAGCTCCTATAATTCACCCCTCCACTTT
j_call: TRBJ1-2; v_call: TRBV28; d_call: .; cdr3_length: 12; clone_size: many; cdr3_aa: CASRATNYGYTF; cdr3_nt: TGTGCCAGCAGGGCCACTAACTATGGCTACACCTTC
j_call: TRBJ2-3; v_call: TRBV2; d_call: .; cdr3_length: 14; clone_size: few; cdr3_aa: CASSRSYSTDTQYF; cdr3_nt: TGTGCCAGCAGTCGTTCCTATAGCACAGATACGCAGTATTTT
j_call: TRBJ2-7; v_call: TRBV7-2; d_call: TRBD2; cdr3_length: 20; clone_size: .; cdr3_aa: CASSLVPLSPPSGVIYEQYF; cdr3_nt: TGTGCCAGCAGCTTAGTTCCCCTTAGCCCGCCTAGCGGGGTTATCTACGAGCAGTACTTC
j_call: TRBJ1-5; v_call: TRBV28; d_call: .; cdr3_length: 10; clone_size: many; cdr3_aa: CASSRDSQHF; cdr3_nt: TGTGCCAGCAGCCGCGACAGCCAGCATTTT
j_call: TRBJ2-1; v_call: TRBV18; d_call: TRBD2; cdr3_length: 15; clone_size: many; cdr3_aa: CASSHPAGGHNEQFF; cdr3_nt: TGTGCCAGCTCACATCCAGCGGGGGGCCACAATGAGCAGTTCTTC
j_call: TRBJ2-2; v_call: TRBV7-9; d_call: .; cdr3_length: 17; clone_size: few; cdr3_aa: CASSWPRLRGDTGELFF; cdr3_nt: TGTGCCAGCAGCTGGCCCCGGCTCCGGGGAGACACCGGGGAGCTGTTTTTT
j_call: TRBJ1-6; v_call: TRBV6-5; d_call: .; cdr3_length: 18; clone_size: few; cdr3_aa: CASSYSIGARSLNSPLHF; cdr3_nt: TGTGCCAGCAGTTACTCGATTGGGGCGAGGTCTCTTAATTCACCCCTCCACTTT
j_call: TRBJ2-2; v_call: TRBV7-9; d_call: TRBD2; cdr3_length: 20; clone_size: .; cdr3_aa: CASSSERTSGSVLVTGELFF; cdr3_nt: TGTGCCAGCAGCTCGGAAAGGACTAGCGGGAGCGTGTTGGTCACCGGGGAGCTGTTTTTT
j_call: TRBJ2-2; v_call: TRBV11-2; d_call: .; cdr3_length: 14; clone_size: .; cdr3_aa: CASSLFRDAGELFF; cdr3_nt: TGTGCCAGCAGCTTATTCCGCGACGCCGGGGAGCTGTTTTTT
j_call: TRBJ1-5; v_call: TRBV28; d_call: TRBD1; cdr3_length: 16; clone_size: many; cdr3_aa: CASSTSTGGTEQPQHF; cdr3_nt: TGTGCCAGCAGTACATCGACAGGGGGCACGGAACAGCCCCAGCATTTT
j_call: TRBJ2-1; v_call: TRBV7-6; d_call: .; cdr3_length: 14; clone_size: many; cdr3_aa: CASSFGRRGNEQFF; cdr3_nt: TGTGCCAGCAGCTTCGGTCGAAGGGGGAATGAGCAGTTCTTC
j_call: TRBJ1-1; v_call: TRBV6-5; d_call: .; cdr3_length: 15; clone_size: many; cdr3_aa: CASRKQTGVGTEAFF; cdr3_nt: TGTGCCAGCAGGAAGCAGACCGGGGTAGGCACTGAAGCTTTCTTT